The entry below describes one T cell receptor (beta chain). The TCR alpha and TCR beta cDNA libraries, bearing sample barcodes and UMIs, were generated by 5'RACE using constant-segment primers. TCRdb redid the calling of the 5' RACE reads with MiXCR, one entry per CDR3 protein. In the table there are fewer than 400,000 distinct CDR3 sequences, 10% to 15% of which are singletons. Germline values: CDR1 SGHRS, CDR2 YFSETQ. Trimming shortened V by 4 bases and J by 5 bases, and 25 bases separated the two germline ends. The CDR3 covers 17 residues. This sample is part of a study of T-cell memory formation after mild COVID-19.

The clonotype was recovered from a man aged 18-30 years who had mild COVID-19 (a few samples of this study predate the infection). Cell type and time point are not known. The J gene is TRBJ2-7, the V gene TRBV5-1, with TRBD1 as a possible D gene (6 bases). The sequenced sample was PBMCs or a T cell subset sorted from them (not recorded which). CDR3 sequence reads: CASSPEPINRAADEQYV. In DNA, the CDR3 is TGCGCCAGCAGCCCGGAACCCATAAACAGGGCGGCGGACGAGCAGTACGTC.